The rows below give T cell receptor beta chains drawn from one sample of a study of blood T cell repertoires in COVID-19. Only in-frame clones appear in the TCRdb table, and some are missing; sequencing was by immunoSEQ multiplex PCR. Counted here are 200,000 to 250,000 clones, 70% to 90% occurring once; the ten biggest clones make up about 10%. Sequencing was done on a sample of PBMCs or T cells enriched from blood (not recorded which). These receptors were taken from a man aged 25 to 45 who had recovered from COVID-19. Both conserved end residues are part of each CDR3. D genes are given only for firm matches. Some rows mark clone size as missing; the rest say once, few, many or name a class of expanded clone.

clone size	J gene	V gene	D gene	CDR3 DNA	CDR3 protein
NA	TRBJ2-3	TRBV7-9	TRBD2	TGTGCCAGCAGCCCAGGACTAGCGGAGCGGGGAGATACGCAGTATTTT	CASSPGLAERGDTQYF
once	TRBJ2-7	TRBV7-2	NA	TGTGCCAGCAGCCTCCCAGACTACGAGCAGTACTTC	CASSLPDYEQYF
NA	TRBJ2-3	TRBV10-3	NA	TGTGCCATCAGTGAGTCGAGGCAGGGATTCGATACGCAGTATTTT	CAISESRQGFDTQYF
NA	TRBJ2-7	TRBV19	NA	TGTGCCAGTAGTATAGCAATACTCTTTCCCAGCGCAGCCTACGAGCAGTACTTC	CASSIAILFPSAAYEQYF
NA	TRBJ2-7	TRBV7-3	NA	TGTGCCAGCAGCCCCGCGGGGGCGCCTACGTCCGAGCAGTACTTC	CASSPAGAPTSEQYF
NA	TRBJ2-2	TRBV19	NA	TGTGCCAGTAGGCCAGGGGCGGGCACCGGGGAGCTGTTTTTT	CASRPGAGTGELFF
NA	TRBJ2-7	TRBV13	TRBD2	TGTGCCAGCAGCTTTAGCGGGAGGTTATCCGAGCAGTACTTC	CASSFSGRLSEQYF
NA	TRBJ1-6	TRBV5-5	TRBD1	TGTGCCAGCAGCACACGGACAGGGTATAATTCACCCCTCCACTTT	CASSTRTGYNSPLHF
NA	TRBJ1-5	TRBV27	TRBD1	TGTGCCAGTGTACAGGGGTATCGGCCCCAGCATTTT	CASVQGYRPQHF
NA	TRBJ2-7	TRBV7-2	TRBD1	TGTGCCAGCAGCTTACTAGGGACAGGGGGAGCCGAGCAGTACTTC	CASSLLGTGGAEQYF
NA	TRBJ2-5	TRBV5-4	NA	TGTGCCAGCAGCGCGGGACAGCAAGAGACCCAGTACTTC	CASSAGQQETQYF
NA	TRBJ2-2	TRBV30	TRBD1	TGTGCCTGGAGTGGAGGGGACAGGAGGGACACCGGGGAGCTGTTTTTT	CAWSGGDRRDTGELFF
NA	TRBJ2-6	TRBV4-3	NA	TGCGCCAGCAGCCAGAATGTACAAACAACAGGGGCCAACGTCCTGACTTTC	CASSQNVQTTGANVLTF
few	TRBJ2-7	TRBV9	TRBD1	TGTGCCAGCAGTCCCGGGACAGGTTCCTACGAGCAGTACTTC	CASSPGTGSYEQYF
NA	TRBJ2-4	TRBV15	NA	TGTGCCACCTATTCAACCACCCTCCGGTTCAAAAAGAAAAACATTCAGTACTTC	CATYSTTLRFKKKNIQYF
NA	TRBJ2-5	TRBV5-1	NA	TGCGCCAGCAGCTTGGGGGTTTGGGAGTCGGAGACCCAGTACTTC	CASSLGVWESETQYF
NA	TRBJ2-3	TRBV5-1	TRBD2	TGCGCCAGCAGCTTGTCTAGCGGGGGGGTTGATACGCAGTATTTT	CASSLSSGGVDTQYF
NA	TRBJ1-2	TRBV24-1	TRBD1	TGTGCCACCAGTGACCGGGACAGGGGTTATGGCTACACCTTC	CATSDRDRGYGYTF
NA	TRBJ2-3	TRBV7-9	NA	TGTGCCAGCAGCTTAGGGGAGACTAGATACACAGATACGCAGTATTTT	CASSLGETRYTDTQYF
once	TRBJ2-5	TRBV5-1	TRBD2	TGCGCCAGCAGCTTGACTAGCGTGGGAGAGACCCAGTACTTC	CASSLTSVGETQYF
once	TRBJ2-7	TRBV7-2	TRBD1	TGTGCCAGCAGCTTATCCTCATTTCAACAGGGGGCCCAAAACGAGCAGTACTTC	CASSLSSFQQGAQNEQYF
NA	TRBJ2-3	TRBV7-6	TRBD2	TGTGCCAGCAGCCCAGCCTCTAGCGGGGGGGGAGTAACGCAGTATTTT	CASSPASSGGGVTQYF
NA	TRBJ2-7	TRBV27	TRBD2	TGTGCCAGCAGCTACATCGCGGGGGGATACGAGCAGTACTTC	CASSYIAGGYEQYF
NA	TRBJ2-1	TRBV29-1	TRBD2	TGCAGCGTTGGACTAGCGGGAACTTACAATGAGCAGTTCTTC	CSVGLAGTYNEQFF
NA	TRBJ1-6	TRBV28	NA	TGTGCCAGCAGTTTCCCGCCAGGGATGGGATCACCCCTCCACTTT	CASSFPPGMGSPLHF
NA	TRBJ2-5	TRBV25-1	TRBD1	TGTGCCAGCAGTGCAGGGGGAGAGACCCAGTACTTC	CASSAGGETQYF
NA	TRBJ2-4	TRBV6-2/TRBV6-3	TRBD1	TGTGCCAGCAGCCCCAGGGGGCGACTAAACATTCAGTACTTC	CASSPRGRLNIQYF